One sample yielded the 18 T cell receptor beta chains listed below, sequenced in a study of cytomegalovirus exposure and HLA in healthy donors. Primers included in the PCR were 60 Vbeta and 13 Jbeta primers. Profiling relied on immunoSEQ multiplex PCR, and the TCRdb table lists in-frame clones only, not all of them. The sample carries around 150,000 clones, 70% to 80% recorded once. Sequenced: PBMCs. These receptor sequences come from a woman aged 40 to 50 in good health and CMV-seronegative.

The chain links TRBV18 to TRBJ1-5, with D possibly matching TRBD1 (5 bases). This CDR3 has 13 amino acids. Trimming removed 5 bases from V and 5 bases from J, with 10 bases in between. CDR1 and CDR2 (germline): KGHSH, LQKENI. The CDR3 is CASSGEQDQPQHF. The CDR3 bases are TGTGCCAGCTCAGGTGAACAGGATCAGCCCCAGCATTTT.

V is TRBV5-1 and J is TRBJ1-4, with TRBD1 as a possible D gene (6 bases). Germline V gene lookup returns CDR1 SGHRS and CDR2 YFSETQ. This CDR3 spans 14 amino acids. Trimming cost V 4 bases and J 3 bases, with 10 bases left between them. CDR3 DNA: TGCGCCAGCAGCGAGGGGGGGCCTAATGAAAAACTGTTTTTT. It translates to CASSEGGPNEKLFF. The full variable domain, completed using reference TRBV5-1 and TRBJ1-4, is KAGVTQTPRYLIKTRGQQVTLSCSPISGHRSVSWYQQTPGQGLQFLFEYFSETQRNKGNFPGRFSGRQFSNSRSEMNVSTLELGDSALYLCASSEGGPNEKLFFGSGTQLSVL.

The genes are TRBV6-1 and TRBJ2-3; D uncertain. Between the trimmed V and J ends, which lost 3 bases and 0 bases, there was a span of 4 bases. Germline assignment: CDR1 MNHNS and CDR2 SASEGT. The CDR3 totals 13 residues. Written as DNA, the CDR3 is TGTGCCAGCAGTGACGGTAGCACAGATACGCAGTATTTT. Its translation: CASSDGSTDTQYF.

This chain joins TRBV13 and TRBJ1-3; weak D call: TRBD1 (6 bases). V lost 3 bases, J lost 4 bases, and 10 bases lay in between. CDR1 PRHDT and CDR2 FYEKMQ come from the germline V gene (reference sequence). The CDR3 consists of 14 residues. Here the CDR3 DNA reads TGTGCCAGCAGCTTGAGGGGGTTCGGAAACACCATATATTTT. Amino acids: CASSLRGFGNTIYF.

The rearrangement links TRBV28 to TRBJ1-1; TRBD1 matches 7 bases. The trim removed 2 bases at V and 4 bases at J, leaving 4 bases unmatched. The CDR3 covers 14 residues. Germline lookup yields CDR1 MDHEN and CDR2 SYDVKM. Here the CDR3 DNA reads TGTGCCAGCAGTTTAGTCGACAGGGTCACTGAAGCTTTCTTT. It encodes CASSLVDRVTEAFF.

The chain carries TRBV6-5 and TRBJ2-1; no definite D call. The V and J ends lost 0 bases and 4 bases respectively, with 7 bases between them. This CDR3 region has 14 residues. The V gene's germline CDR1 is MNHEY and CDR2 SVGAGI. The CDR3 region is CASSYSARYNEQFF. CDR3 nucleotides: TGTGCCAGCAGTTACTCGGCCAGATACAATGAGCAGTTCTTC.

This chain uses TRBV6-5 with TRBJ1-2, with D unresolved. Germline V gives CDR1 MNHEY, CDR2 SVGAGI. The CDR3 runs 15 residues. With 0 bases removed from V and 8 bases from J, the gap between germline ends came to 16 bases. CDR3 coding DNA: TGTGCCAGCAGTTACTCGACGGCCCTCACGGGGGGCTACACCTTC. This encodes CASSYSTALTGGYTF.

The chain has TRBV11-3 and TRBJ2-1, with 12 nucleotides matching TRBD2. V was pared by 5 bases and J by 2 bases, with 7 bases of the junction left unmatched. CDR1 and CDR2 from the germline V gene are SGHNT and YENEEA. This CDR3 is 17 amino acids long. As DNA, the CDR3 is TGTGCCAGCAGCCCAGAAACTAGCGGGGGGACCTACAATGAGCAGTTCTTC. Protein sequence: CASSPETSGGTYNEQFF.

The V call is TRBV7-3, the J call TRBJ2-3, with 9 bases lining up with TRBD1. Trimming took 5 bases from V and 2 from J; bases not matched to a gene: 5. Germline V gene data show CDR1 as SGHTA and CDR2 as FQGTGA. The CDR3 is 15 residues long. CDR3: CASSPIQGATDTQYF. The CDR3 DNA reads TGTGCCAGCAGCCCCATACAGGGGGCCACAGATACGCAGTATTTT.

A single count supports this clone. CDR3 sequence (DNA): TGTGCCACCCGGGACACACAAGAGACCCAGTACTTC. Protein product: CATRDTQETQYF. This rearrangement joins TRBV15 to TRBJ2-5; D might be TRBD1 (6 bases). This CDR3 comprises 12 residues. V was cut by 8 bases and J by 2 bases, with 9 bases left in between. Germline lookup yields CDR1 LNHNV and CDR2 YYDKDF (reference sequence).

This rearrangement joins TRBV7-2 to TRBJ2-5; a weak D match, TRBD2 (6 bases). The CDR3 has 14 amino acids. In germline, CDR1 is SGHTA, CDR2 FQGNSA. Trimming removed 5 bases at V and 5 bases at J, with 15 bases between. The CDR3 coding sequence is TGTGCCAGCAGCAGTAACGGGAGAGGTGAGACCCAGTACTTC. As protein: CASSSNGRGETQYF.

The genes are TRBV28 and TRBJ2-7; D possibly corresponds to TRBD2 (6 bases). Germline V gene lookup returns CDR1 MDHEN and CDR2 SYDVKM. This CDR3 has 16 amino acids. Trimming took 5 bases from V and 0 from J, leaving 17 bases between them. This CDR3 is CASSPPGTVSSYEQYF. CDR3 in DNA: TGTGCCAGCAGTCCCCCCGGGACTGTGAGCTCCTACGAGCAGTACTTC.

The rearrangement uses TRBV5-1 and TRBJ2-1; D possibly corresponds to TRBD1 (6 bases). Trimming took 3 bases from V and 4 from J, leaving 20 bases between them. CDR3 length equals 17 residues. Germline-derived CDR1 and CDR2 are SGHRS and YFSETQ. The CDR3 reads CASSSDSSNWAYNEQFF. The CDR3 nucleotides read TGCGCCAGCAGCTCGGACAGTAGTAATTGGGCTTACAATGAGCAGTTCTTC.

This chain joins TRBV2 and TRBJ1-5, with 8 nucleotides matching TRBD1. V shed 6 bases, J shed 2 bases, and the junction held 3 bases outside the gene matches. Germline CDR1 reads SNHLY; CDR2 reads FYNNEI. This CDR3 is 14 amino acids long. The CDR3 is CASRTGEGNQPQHF. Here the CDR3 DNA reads TGTGCCAGCAGGACAGGGGAAGGCAATCAGCCCCAGCATTTT. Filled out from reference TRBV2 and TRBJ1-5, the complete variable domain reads EPEVTQTPSHQVTQMGQEVILRCVPISNHLYFYWYRQILGQKVEFLVSFYNNEISEKSEIFDDQFSVERPDGSNFTLKIRSTKLEDSAMYFCASRTGEGNQPQHFGDGTRLSIL.

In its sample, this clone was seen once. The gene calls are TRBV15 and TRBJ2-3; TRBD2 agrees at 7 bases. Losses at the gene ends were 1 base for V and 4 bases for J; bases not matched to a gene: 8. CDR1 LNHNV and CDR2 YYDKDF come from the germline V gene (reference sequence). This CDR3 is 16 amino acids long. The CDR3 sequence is CATSRAGWGGADTQYF. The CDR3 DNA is TGTGCCACCAGCAGAGCAGGGTGGGGGGGGGCAGATACGCAGTATTTT. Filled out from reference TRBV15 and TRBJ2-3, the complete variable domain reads DAMVIQNPRYQVTQFGKPVTLSCSQTLNHNVMYWYQQKSSQAPKLLFHYYDKDFNNEADTPDNFQSRRPNTSFCFLDIRSPGLGDTAMYLCATSRAGWGGADTQYFGPGTRLTVL.

CDR3 nucleotide sequence: TGTGCCAGCAGCCCAGGACTAGCGGGACCGATAACCTACGAGCAGTACTTC. Amino acid sequence: CASSPGLAGPITYEQYF. The chain recombines TRBV11-2 with TRBJ2-5, with 12 bases lining up with TRBD2. The end of the DNA is better explained by TRBJ2-7, so the J call may be wrong. Germline CDR1 reads SGHAT; CDR2 reads FQNNGV. The CDR3 has 17 residues.

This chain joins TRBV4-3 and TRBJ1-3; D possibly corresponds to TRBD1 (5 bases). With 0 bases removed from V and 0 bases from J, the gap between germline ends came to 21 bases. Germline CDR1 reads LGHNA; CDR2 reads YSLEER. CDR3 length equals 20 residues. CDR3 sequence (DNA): TGCGCCAGCAGCCAAGATCTGCGTGGGGCGGGATCGCGCTCTGGAAACACCATATATTTT. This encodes CASSQDLRGAGSRSGNTIYF.

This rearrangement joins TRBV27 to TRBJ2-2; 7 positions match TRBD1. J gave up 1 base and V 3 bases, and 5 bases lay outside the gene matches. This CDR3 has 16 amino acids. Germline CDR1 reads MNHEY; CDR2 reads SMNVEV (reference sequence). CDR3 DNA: TGTGCCAGCAGTTTCTCGGGACAGAGGAACACCGGGGAGCTGTTTTTT. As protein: CASSFSGQRNTGELFF.